Listed here are 7 T cell receptor beta chains from one sample, sequenced in a study of blood T cell repertoires in COVID-19. Here immunoSEQ multiplex PCR was the method, and the copy in TCRdb shows in-frame clones only, minus some. The data hold under 75,000 clones, with roughly nine tenths observed a single time. Material: peripheral blood. The receptors derive from a man in his forties or fifties with acute or convalescent COVID-19.

This clone was observed a handful of times. The genes are TRBV5-4 and TRBJ2-1; 7 positions agree with TRBD2. The V gene's germline CDR1 is SGHNT and CDR2 YYREEE (reference sequence). V trimming: 4 bases; J trimming: 4 bases; junction bases outside the gene matches: 8. The CDR3 sequence is 15 residues long. The CDR3 sequence: CASSRPSGEYNEQFF. For the CDR3, the DNA is TGTGCCAGCAGCCGTCCTAGCGGAGAGTACAATGAGCAGTTCTTC.

This rearrangement joins TRBV11-3 to TRBJ2-5, with D possibly matching TRBD1 (6 bases). V dropped 8 bases and J dropped 2 bases, with 12 bases sitting between them. This CDR3 contains 13 residues. The germline V gene encodes CDR1 SGHNT and CDR2 YENEEA. CDR3 loop: CASGRGGQETQYF. In DNA form, the CDR3 reads TGTGCCAGCGGCAGGGGCGGACAAGAGACCCAGTACTTC.

V gene TRBV18 combines with J gene TRBJ2-7; TRBD1 agrees at 8 bases. This CDR3 region has 13 residues. The germline V gene encodes CDR1 KGHSH and CDR2 LQKENI. V gave up 4 bases and J gave up 6 bases; unmatched junction bases: 5. CDR3 loop: CASSQGQVVEQYV. The CDR3 region has the DNA TGTGCCAGCTCACAGGGACAGGTGGTCGAGCAGTACGTC.

This clone was seen only once. The chain employs TRBV28 and TRBJ1-2; possible D gene TRBD1, 5 bases. The germline CDR1 and CDR2 sequences are MDHEN and SYDVKM. V gave up 9 bases and J gave up 3 bases, with 14 bases separating them. The CDR3 has 13 amino acids. Here the CDR3 reads CASEDSDYYGYTF. As DNA, the CDR3 is TGTGCCAGTGAAGACAGCGATTACTATGGCTACACCTTC.

The chain has TRBV5-4 and TRBJ2-1, with TRBD2 matching over 10 bases. The CDR3 spans 14 residues. CDR1 and CDR2 from the germline V gene are SGHNT and YYREEE (reference sequence). V gave up 0 bases and J gave up 15 bases; unmatched junction bases: 9. CDR3 residues: CASSLAGLAGVGFF. The CDR3, as DNA: TGTGCCAGCAGCTTGGCCGGGCTAGCGGGAGTAGGGTTCTTC.

The chain has TRBV5-6 and TRBJ2-7, with 7 bases identical to TRBD2. The CDR3 runs 15 residues. Trimming cost V 4 bases and J 0 bases; bases outside gene matches: 7. Looked up from germline, CDR1 is SGHDT and CDR2 is YYEEEE. CDR3 bases: TGTGCCAGCAGCCTCTTTCTAGCGGACTCCTACGAGCAGTACTTC. This encodes CASSLFLADSYEQYF.

The V and J genes are TRBV11-2 and TRBJ1-1, with D possibly being TRBD1 (5 bases). Per germline, CDR1 SGHAT and CDR2 FQNNGV. CDR3 length: 11 amino acids. Trimming stripped 5 bases from V and 7 bases from J, with 8 bases between. The CDR3 protein is CASSTDSEAFF. CDR3 coding DNA: TGTGCCAGCAGCACAGACAGTGAAGCTTTCTTT.